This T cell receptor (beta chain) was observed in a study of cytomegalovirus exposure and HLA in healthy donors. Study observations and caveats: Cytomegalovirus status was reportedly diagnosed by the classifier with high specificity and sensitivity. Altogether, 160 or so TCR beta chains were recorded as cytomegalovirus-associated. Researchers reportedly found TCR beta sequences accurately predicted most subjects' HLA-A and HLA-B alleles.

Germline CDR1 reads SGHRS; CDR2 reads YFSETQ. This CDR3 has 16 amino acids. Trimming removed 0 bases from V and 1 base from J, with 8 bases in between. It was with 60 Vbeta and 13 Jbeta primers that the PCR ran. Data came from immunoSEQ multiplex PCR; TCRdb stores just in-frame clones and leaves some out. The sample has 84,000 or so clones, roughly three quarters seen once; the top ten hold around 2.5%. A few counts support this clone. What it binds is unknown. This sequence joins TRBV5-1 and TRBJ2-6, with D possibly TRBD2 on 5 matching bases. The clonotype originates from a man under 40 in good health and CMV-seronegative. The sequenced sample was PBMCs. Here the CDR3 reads CASSLAPGSGANVLTF. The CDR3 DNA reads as TGCGCCAGCAGCTTGGCCCCGGGGTCTGGGGCCAACGTCCTGACTTTC.